One sample yielded the 20 T cell receptor beta chains listed below, sequenced in a study of response to subunit inactivated influenza vaccine. TCRdb reprocessed the RT-PCR reads with MiXCR, giving one entry per CDR3 protein. The sample records about 520,000 distinct CDR3 sequences, 6.5% to 8% being singletons. The material was PBMCs from blood, obtained less than 30 months after vaccination. These receptor sequences come from a man aged 50-75 years who received an inactivated influenza vaccine.

This clonotype was detected only a few times. The chain is built from TRBV21-1 and TRBJ2-5; TRBD1 is the table's D call, not checked against the DNA. TRBV21-1 is deemed a pseudogene. CDR3 length equals 14 residues. CDR3 region: CASSGRRSQETQYF. CDR3 in DNA: TGTGCCAGCAGCGGGCGGAGGAGCCAAGAGACCCAGTACTTC.

This clonotype was seen many times. CDR3 bases: TGCAGTGGTCGGACAGGGGATCAGCCCCAGCATTTT. Its protein product is CSGRTGDQPQHF. J is TRBJ1-5 and V is TRBV20-1; TRBD1 matches at 9 bases. V lost 7 bases, J lost 5 bases, and 3 bases stayed unmatched. The CDR3 spans 12 residues. Per germline, CDR1 DFQATT and CDR2 SNEGSKA (reference sequence).

This sequence joins TRBV7-9 and TRBJ2-7; 9 nucleotides agree with TRBD2. Looked up from germline, CDR1 is SEHNR and CDR2 is FQNEAQ (reference sequence). The CDR3 has 15 residues. The V segment lost 2 bases and the J segment 6 bases; nucleotides outside the gene matches: 8. The CDR3 DNA is TGTGCCAGCAGCTTAACGGCGGGAGGGCCGGGCGAGCAGTACTTC. Its protein product is CASSLTAGGPGEQYF.

The V and J genes are TRBV6-2 or TRBV6-3 and TRBJ2-1; perhaps TRBD1 as D (6 bases). CDR3 length: 15 amino acids. Germline CDR1 MNHEY, CDR2 SVGEGT. Trimming stripped 3 bases from V and 2 bases from J, with 11 bases between. The CDR3 here is CASSYVQGAYNEQFF. As DNA, the CDR3 is TGTGCCAGCAGTTATGTACAGGGCGCCTACAATGAGCAGTTCTTC.

The chain links TRBV11-2 to TRBJ2-6; maybe TRBD1 (6 bases). The CDR3 runs 20 residues. The germline V gene has CDR1 SGHAT and CDR2 FQNNGV. V was shortened by 5 bases and J by 0 bases, with 23 bases between the two germline ends. The CDR3: CASSVKTGTRIFSGANVLTF. CDR3 DNA sequence: TGTGCCAGCAGCGTTAAAACCGGGACACGGATTTTCTCTGGGGCCAACGTCCTGACTTTC.

This clonotype has just a few counts. This chain joins TRBV7-2 and TRBJ2-1; no definite D call. CDR1 and CDR2 from the germline V gene are SGHTA and FQGNSA. Between the trimmed V and J ends, which lost 5 bases and 5 bases, there was a span of 10 bases. The CDR3 is 13 residues long. The CDR3 DNA sequence: TGTGCCAGCAGCATCGGTCCGAACAATGAGCAGTTCTTC. This translates into CASSIGPNNEQFF.

This clonotype was seen more than once but under ten times. This chain uses TRBV5-6 with TRBJ2-2; the D is unclear. The CDR3 totals 15 residues. Deletions cut 4 bases from V and 6 bases from J, with 16 bases between. CDR1 is SGHDT and CDR2 is YYEEEE in the germline V gene. The chain's CDR3 is CASSTRVSSAGELFF. CDR3 in DNA: TGTGCCAGCAGCACCCGGGTTTCCTCGGCCGGGGAGCTGTTTTTT.

A few counts support this clonotype. The rearrangement joins TRBV23-1 to TRBJ2-1; TRBD1 matches at 7 bases. TRBV23-1 is identified as an open reading frame with a role that is uncertain. The CDR3 is 18 amino acids. The ends lost 5 bases at V and 0 bases at J; junction bases unmatched: 13. CDR3 sequence: CASSAIWTGQSSYNEQFF. For the CDR3, the DNA is TGCGCCAGCAGTGCAATATGGACAGGCCAGAGCTCCTACAATGAGCAGTTCTTC.

V gene TRBV18 combines with J gene TRBJ1-5, with D unclear. The V gene's germline CDR1 is KGHSH and CDR2 LQKENI. This CDR3 region has 16 residues. Between the trimmed V and J ends, which lost 6 bases and 9 bases, there was a span of 24 bases. The CDR3 DNA reads TGTGCCAGCTCCCTAATGTCCGTGGAAAGTGATCTGCCCCAGCATTTT. This sequence encodes CASSLMSVESDLPQHF.

This clonotype was detected ten times or more. The rearrangement uses TRBV6-5 and TRBJ1-6; the D is unclear. Germline CDR1 and CDR2: MNHEY and SVGAGI. The CDR3 is 15 residues long. V was shortened by 0 bases and J by 6 bases, with 9 bases between the two germline ends. This CDR3 is CASSYSIGVNSPLHF. Here the CDR3 DNA reads TGTGCCAGCAGTTACTCGATTGGGGTTAATTCACCCCTCCACTTT.

The chain combines TRBV7-3 with TRBJ2-1; 8 nucleotides match TRBD2. The CDR3 runs to 14 residues. The V gene end was trimmed by 7 bases and the J gene end by 7 bases; junction bases not matched to a gene: 9. CDR1 and CDR2 (germline): SGHTA, FQGTGA. The CDR3: CASTMSGSGNEQFF. As DNA, the CDR3 is TGTGCCAGCACCATGAGCGGGAGCGGGAATGAGCAGTTCTTC.

J is TRBJ2-5 and V is TRBV24-1, with a tentative D call TRBD2 (7 bases). CDR3 length: 14 residues. V was pared by 5 bases and J by 1 base, with 10 bases between. Germline values: CDR1 KGHDR, CDR2 SFDVKD. CDR3 in amino acids: CATSVRGGQETQYF. CDR3 nucleotides: TGTGCCACCAGTGTAAGGGGGGGCCAAGAGACCCAGTACTTC.

This clonotype came up a few times. This chain connects TRBV5-1 to TRBJ2-5; TRBD2 matches at 9 bases. Germline trimming cut 4 bases from V and 5 bases from J; bases unmatched to any gene: 9. In germline, CDR1 is SGHRS, CDR2 YFSETQ. The CDR3 sequence is 15 residues long. CDR3 protein: CASSPMGSGSETQYF. Here the CDR3 DNA reads TGCGCCAGCAGCCCCATGGGTAGCGGGAGTGAGACCCAGTACTTC. The complete variable domain, with remaining parts taken from reference TRBV5-1 and TRBJ2-5, reads KAGVTQTPRYLIKTRGQQVTLSCSPISGHRSVSWYQQTPGQGLQFLFEYFSETQRNKGNFPGRFSGRQFSNSRSEMNVSTLELGDSALYLCASSPMGSGSETQYFGPGTRLLVL.

The count of this clonotype is one. Just one base apart from a much larger clone, this may be a read error. The chain has TRBV6-1 and TRBJ1-5; D is unclear. This CDR3 spans 15 amino acids. Germline V gene data show CDR1 as MNHNS and CDR2 as SASEGT. Between the trimmed V and J ends, which lost 0 bases and 10 bases, there was a span of 16 bases. The chain's CDR3 is CASSEARREGSPQHF. The DNA for the CDR3 is TGTGCCAGCAGTGAAGCTCGTCGGGAAGGTAGTCCCCAGCATTTT.

This clonotype was recorded at least ten times. The rearrangement links TRBV3-1 to TRBJ1-6, with D maybe TRBD1 (6 bases). V was shortened by 6 bases and J by 5 bases, with 11 bases between the two germline ends. Per the germline V gene, CDR1 is LGHDT and CDR2 is YNNKEL (reference sequence). The CDR3 spans 14 residues. This CDR3 is CASSPTGHNSPLHF. The CDR3 DNA reads TGTGCCAGCAGTCCGACAGGTCATAATTCACCCCTCCACTTT.

This clonotype showed up just a few times. The rearrangement links TRBV6-5 to TRBJ2-7; D is undetermined. The V end lost 0 bases, the J end lost 1 base, and 7 bases lay between the germline ends. The CDR3 runs to 14 residues. Germline lookup yields CDR1 MNHEY and CDR2 SVGAGI. The CDR3 protein is CASSYSGYSYEQYF. In DNA, the CDR3 is TGTGCCAGCAGTTACTCGGGTTATTCCTACGAGCAGTACTTC.

This clonotype was picked up a small number of times. The rearrangement uses TRBV7-9 and TRBJ2-1; D is uncertain. The CDR3 has 12 amino acids. Germline-derived CDR1 and CDR2 are SEHNR and FQNEAQ (reference sequence). V was clipped by 2 bases and J by 10 bases, with 9 bases between them. The CDR3 DNA reads TGTGCCAGCAGCTTAACACAAGTCGAGCAGTTCTTC. Translating gives CASSLTQVEQFF. Combining the CDR3 with reference TRBV7-9 and TRBJ2-1 gives the whole variable domain DTGVSQNPRHKITKRGQNVTFRCDPISEHNRLYWYRQTLGQGPEFLTYFQNEAQLEKSRLLSDRFSAERPKGSFSTLEIQRTEQGDSAMYLCASSLTQVEQFFGPGTRLTVL.

This chain links TRBV12-3 or TRBV12-4 with TRBJ1-3; TRBD1 matches 9 bases. After removal of 8 bases from V and 2 bases from J, the junction contained 4 bases not matched to a gene. CDR3 length equals 14 residues. In DNA, the CDR3 is TGTGCCAGCGCAGGACAGGGGACTGGAAACACCATATATTTT. This gives the protein CASAGQGTGNTIYF.

CDR3 DNA sequence: TGTGCCAGCAGCCAAGGCCCCGGGAGAAACACCTACGAGCAGTACTTC. Translated, it gives CASSQGPGRNTYEQYF. V is TRBV14 and J is TRBJ2-7, with D perhaps matching TRBD2 (6 bases). V was shortened by 1 base and J by 2 bases, with 15 bases between the two germline ends. The V gene's germline CDR1 is SGHDN and CDR2 FVKESK. The CDR3 is 16 residues long.

This clonotype was seen a few times. The chain is built from TRBV6-1 and TRBJ1-5; D is ambiguous. The ends were cut back, 6 bases at V and 5 bases at J, with 14 bases in the middle. Germline V gene data show CDR1 as MNHNS and CDR2 as SASEGT. CDR3 length: 14 residues. The CDR3, as DNA: TGTGCCAGCAGGCACCTCTGGGTTGATCAGCCCCAGCATTTT. It encodes CASRHLWVDQPQHF.